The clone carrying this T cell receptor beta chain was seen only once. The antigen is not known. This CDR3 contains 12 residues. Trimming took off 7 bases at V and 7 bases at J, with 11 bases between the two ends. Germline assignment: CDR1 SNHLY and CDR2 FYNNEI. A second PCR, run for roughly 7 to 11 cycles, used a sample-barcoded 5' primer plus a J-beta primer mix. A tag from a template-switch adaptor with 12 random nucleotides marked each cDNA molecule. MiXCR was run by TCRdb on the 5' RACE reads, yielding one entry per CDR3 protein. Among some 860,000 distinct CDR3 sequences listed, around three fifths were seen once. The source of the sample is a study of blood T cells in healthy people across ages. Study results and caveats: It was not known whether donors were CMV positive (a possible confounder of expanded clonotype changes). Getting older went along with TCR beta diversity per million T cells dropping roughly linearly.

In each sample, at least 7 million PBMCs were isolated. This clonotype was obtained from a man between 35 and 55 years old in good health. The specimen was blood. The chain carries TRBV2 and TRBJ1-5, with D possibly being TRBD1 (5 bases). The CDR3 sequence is CASMAGRQPQHF. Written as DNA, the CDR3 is TGTGCCAGCATGGCAGGGAGGCAGCCCCAGCATTTT.